These 16 T cell receptor beta chains originate from one sample sequenced in a study of shared clonotypes between healthy human individuals. Data came from immunoSEQ multiplex PCR; TCRdb stores just in-frame clones and leaves some out. The sample holds about 1 million clones; about 70% are singletons and the top ten take over 1.3%. Sequenced input: memory CD4+ T cells sorted from blood. Regarding subset: CD45RA-negative fraction. These receptors were collected from a young man in good health.

The chain has TRBV4-3 and TRBJ2-1; TRBD1 is a possible D gene (6 bases). V lost 0 bases and J 6 bases, leaving 12 bases between the germline ends. Germline V gene data show CDR1 as LGHNA and CDR2 as YSLEER. The CDR3 contains 15 residues. The DNA of the CDR3 is TGCGCCAGCAGCCAAGATCTTGGGACATCCAATGAGCAGTTCTTC. Protein: CASSQDLGTSNEQFF.

The gene calls are TRBV7-8 and TRBJ2-7; the D is unclear. The CDR3 totals 12 residues. V was clipped by 5 bases and J by 0 bases, with 5 bases between them. The germline CDR1 and CDR2 sequences are SGHVS and FQNEAQ. CDR3 amino acids: CASSESSYEQYF. Written as DNA, the CDR3 is TGTGCCAGCAGCGAGAGCTCCTACGAGCAGTACTTC.

This sequence joins TRBV5-1 and TRBJ2-5, with D possibly being TRBD2 (5 bases). Trimming removed 0 bases at V and 1 base at J, with 7 bases between. Germline lookup yields CDR1 SGHRS and CDR2 YFSETQ. This CDR3 has 14 amino acids. CDR3 nucleotides: TGCGCCAGCAGCTTGGGACTAACCCAAGAGACCCAGTACTTC. It translates to CASSLGLTQETQYF.

This chain connects TRBV9 to TRBJ2-5; 10 nucleotides align to TRBD2. Trimming took 0 bases from V and 4 from J; bases not matched to a gene: 6. The germline V gene encodes CDR1 SGDLS and CDR2 YYNGEE. The CDR3 contains 16 residues. The CDR3 nucleotides read TGTGCCAGCAGCGTAGCTAGCGGGGGTTCCGCAGAGACCCAGTACTTC. Encoded protein: CASSVASGGSAETQYF.

The rearrangement joins TRBV7-2 to TRBJ2-7; unclear D gene. The length of the CDR3 is 13 residues. Trimming took off 3 bases at V and 3 bases at J, with 9 bases between the two ends. From germline, CDR1 is SGHTA and CDR2 FQGNSA. DNA of the CDR3: TGTGCCAGCAGCTTGTCCGGTATCTACGAGCAGTACTTC. Amino acid sequence: CASSLSGIYEQYF.

The gene calls are TRBV13 and TRBJ2-3, with TRBD2 matching over 8 bases. This CDR3 region has 16 residues. Unmatched junction bases numbered 10, after V lost 2 bases and J lost 6 bases. Germline V gene lookup returns CDR1 PRHDT and CDR2 FYEKMQ (reference sequence). CDR3 in amino acids: CASSLKFGTSVDTQYF. CDR3 bases: TGTGCCAGCAGCTTAAAATTTGGGACTAGTGTTGATACGCAGTATTTT.

This chain uses TRBV6-5 with TRBJ1-3; no definite D call. Germline loops: CDR1 MNHEY, CDR2 SVGAGI. The CDR3 length is 14 residues. The V and J ends lost 2 bases and 0 bases respectively, with 5 bases between them. CDR3 nucleotides: TGTGCCAGCAGTTACGCAGCCTCTGGAAACACCATATATTTT. Encoded protein: CASSYAASGNTIYF.

This clone was picked up a small number of times. The chain combines TRBV19 with TRBJ1-1; D not certain. The CDR3 consists of 13 residues. The ends were cut back, 3 bases at V and 1 base at J, with 6 bases in the middle. CDR1 and CDR2 (germline): LNHDA, SQIVND (reference sequence). The CDR3 DNA reads as TGTGCCAGTAGTATTAAGGGGAACACTGAAGCTTTCTTT. It yields the protein CASSIKGNTEAFF.

This clone is a singleton in its sample. The chain couples TRBV5-6 to TRBJ2-7, with D hard to call. The V end was cut by 1 base, the J end by 3 bases, with 11 bases between. The CDR3 spans 14 residues. Looked up from germline, CDR1 is SGHDT and CDR2 is YYEEEE. The CDR3 sequence is CASSLRVGDYEQYF. CDR3 coding DNA: TGTGCCAGCAGCTTGCGGGTAGGCGACTACGAGCAGTACTTC.

The V and J genes are TRBV10-3 and TRBJ1-6; 11 positions agree with TRBD1. V shed 6 bases and J 10 bases; nucleotides not matched to a gene: 8. Germline V gene data show CDR1 as ENHRY and CDR2 as SYGVKD. This CDR3 contains 15 residues. The CDR3 spells CAISAGTGGWSPLHF. The CDR3 DNA is TGTGCCATCAGCGCCGGGACAGGGGGATGGTCACCCCTCCACTTT.

Note on this clone: The sample has other DNA sequences that encode this CDR3 too. The V and J genes are TRBV7-2 and TRBJ2-3; no definite D call. The CDR3 totals 12 residues. Germline V CDR1 and CDR2: SGHTA, FQGNSA. V was clipped by 0 bases and J by 4 bases, with 2 bases between them. CDR3 sequence: CASSLAPDTQYF. CDR3 DNA: TGTGCCAGCAGCTTAGCCCCAGATACGCAGTATTTT.

The chain recombines TRBV30 with TRBJ1-4, with TRBD1 as a possible D gene (6 bases). CDR3 length: 13 amino acids. V shed 7 bases and J shed 7 bases, with 16 bases lying between them. Germline V gene data show CDR1 as GTSNPN and CDR2 as SVGIG (reference sequence). CDR3 amino acids: CASIRGASEKLFF. The CDR3 bases are TGTGCCTCCATACGGGGGGCGAGTGAAAAACTGTTTTTT.

The J gene is TRBJ2-3, the V gene TRBV27; 7 positions match TRBD2. CDR1 MNHEY and CDR2 SMNVEV come from the germline V gene (reference sequence). The V gene end was trimmed by 6 bases and the J gene end by 6 bases; junction bases not matched to a gene: 15. This CDR3 spans 16 amino acids. The CDR3, as DNA: TGTGCCAGCAGCCCGGCACGCGGGGGAGCCGGGGATACGCAGTATTTT. Its translation: CASSPARGGAGDTQYF.

The chain links TRBV5-1 to TRBJ2-2, with 8 bases that match TRBD1. Trimming at V came to 3 bases and at J to 4 bases, leaving 2 bases not matched to a gene. Germline values: CDR1 SGHRS, CDR2 YFSETQ. The CDR3 is made up of 14 amino acids. DNA of the CDR3: TGCGCCAGCAGCTGGGACAGGAGCACCGGGGAGCTGTTTTTT. It codes for CASSWDRSTGELFF.

The J gene is TRBJ1-1, the V gene TRBV28; no reliable D call. Germline assignment: CDR1 MDHEN and CDR2 SYDVKM. The CDR3 is made up of 13 amino acids. The ends were cut back, 5 bases at V and 9 bases at J, with 16 bases in the middle. CDR3 sequence reads: CASSPRTPGKAFF. The CDR3 DNA sequence: TGTGCCAGCAGTCCCCGTACCCCGGGGAAAGCTTTCTTT.

The chain joins TRBV7-2 to TRBJ2-7; tentatively, D is TRBD1 (6 bases). Germline assignment: CDR1 SGHTA and CDR2 FQGNSA. The CDR3 runs 13 residues. With 6 bases removed from V and 5 bases from J, the gap between germline ends came to 14 bases. Here the CDR3 reads CASRSLGQNEQYF. The CDR3 DNA is TGTGCCAGCAGATCCCTAGGACAGAACGAGCAGTACTTC.